Here is one TCR beta chain with its context. What it binds is unknown. CDR1 and CDR2 (germline): SGDLS, YYNGEE. The CDR3 consists of 13 residues. V was shortened by 0 bases and J by 11 bases, with 12 bases between the two germline ends. TCRdb's table, derived via immunoSEQ multiplex PCR, lists solely in-frame clones and lacks some. This sample has 250,000 to 350,000 clones, with 70% to 80% found just once. The data were obtained in a study of cytotoxic CD8 clonotypes in ibrutinib-treated CLL. Background on the study: On average, more than 80,000 productive rearrangements and a few hundred thousand productive templates per sample. Findings of the study overall: Public clonotypes were rare and shrank or held steady on treatment. Researchers report that baseline clonality outpaced age-matched healthy donors and tracked circulating CD8+ T-cell counts.

Cryopreserved PBMCs yielded approximately 2 micrograms of genomic DNA for TCR beta libraries. This chain uses TRBV9 with TRBJ2-1, with D perhaps TRBD1 (5 bases). This clonotype was obtained from a human donor with chronic lymphocytic leukemia. The sequencing here drew on PBMCs, taken at disease progression, from a patient treated with ibrutinib. CDR3: CASSVGRTGQQFF. The CDR3 DNA sequence: TGTGCCAGCAGCGTAGGTCGTACAGGCCAGCAGTTCTTC.